The T cell receptor (beta chain) described here comes from a study of T cells expressing NK-cell markers. The wider study: Out of eight donors sequenced, seven tested HCMV-seropositive and the remaining one seronegative. The study's findings and limits: NKG2C+ dominant clonotype frequencies in 6 or 7 donors were roughly 1.0-7.0% of CD8+ T cells.

5'RACE template switching built TCR beta cDNA with unique molecular identifiers. TCRdb reprocessed the 5' RACE reads, with one entry per CDR3 protein and no DNA. The listing records about 190,000 distinct CDR3 sequences. On this clonotype itself: No antigen is known for it.

Sequences were obtained from blood T cells: a sorted CD56 or NKG2C T cell subset, CD4+ or CD8+ T cells, or bulk PBMC T cells (not recorded which). This clonotype was sampled from a man between 18 and 69 years old in good health.

This CDR3 is CAIRFRTGGTEAFF. V gene TRBV10-3 combines with J gene TRBJ1-1; no DNA is available, so the TRBD1 call from TCRdb remains unchecked. The CDR3 extends over 14 amino acids. Per germline, CDR1 ENHRY and CDR2 SYGVKD.